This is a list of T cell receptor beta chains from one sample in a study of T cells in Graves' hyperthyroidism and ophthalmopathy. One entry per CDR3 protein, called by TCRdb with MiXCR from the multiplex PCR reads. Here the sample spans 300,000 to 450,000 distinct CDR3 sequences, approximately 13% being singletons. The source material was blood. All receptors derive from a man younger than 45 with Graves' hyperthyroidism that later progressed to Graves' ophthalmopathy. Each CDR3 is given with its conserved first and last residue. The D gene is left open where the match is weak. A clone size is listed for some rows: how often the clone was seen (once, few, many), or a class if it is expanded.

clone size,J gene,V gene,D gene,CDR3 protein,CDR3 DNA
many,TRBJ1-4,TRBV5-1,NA,CASSLMSTNEKLFF,TGCGCCAGCAGCTTGATGTCAACTAATGAAAAACTGTTTTTT
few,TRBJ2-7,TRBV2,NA,CASSLGPHFYEQYF,TGTGCCAGCAGTTTAGGCCCACACTTCTACGAGCAGTACTTC
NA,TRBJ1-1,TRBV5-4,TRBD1,CASSWRTGNTEAFF,TGTGCCAGCAGCTGGAGGACAGGGAACACTGAAGCTTTCTTT
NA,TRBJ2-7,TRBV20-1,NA,CSAPGQRAPYEQYF,TGCAGTGCCCCGGGCCAGAGAGCCCCCTACGAGCAGTACTTC
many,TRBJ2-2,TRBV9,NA,CASSSRTDTGELFF,TGTGCCAGCAGCTCCCGGACAGACACCGGGGAGCTGTTTTTT
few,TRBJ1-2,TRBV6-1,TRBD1,CASSEVQGGYGYTF,TGTGCCAGCAGTGAAGTTCAGGGGGGCTATGGCTACACCTTC
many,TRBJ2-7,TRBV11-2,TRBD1,CASSLWGRGTSGEQYF,TGTGCCAGCAGCTTATGGGGCAGGGGGACCTCCGGCGAGCAGTACTTC
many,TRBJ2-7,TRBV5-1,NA,CASSLAPGLHEQYF,TGCGCCAGCAGCTTGGCGCCGGGGCTTCACGAGCAGTACTTC
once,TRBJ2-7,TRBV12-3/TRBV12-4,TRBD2,CASSRRSGLAPYEQYF,TGTGCCAGCAGCCGTAGGTCCGGACTAGCGCCCTACGAGCAGTACTTC
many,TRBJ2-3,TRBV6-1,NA,CASRLHRTTDTQYF,TGTGCCAGCAGATTACACCGAACCACAGATACGCAGTATTTT
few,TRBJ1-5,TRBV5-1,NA,CASSLNQGGQPQHF,TGCGCCAGCAGCTTGAACCAGGGTGGTCAGCCCCAGCATTTT
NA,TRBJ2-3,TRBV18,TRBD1,CASSHRDRVTDTQYF,TGTGCCAGCTCACACCGGGACAGGGTCACAGATACGCAGTATTTT
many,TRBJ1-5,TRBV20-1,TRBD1,CSAEGAINQPQHF,TGCAGTGCTGAGGGGGCTATCAATCAGCCCCAGCATTTT
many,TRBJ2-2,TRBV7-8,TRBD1,CASSLRDTDRSGELFF,TGTGCCAGCAGCTTGCGTGACACGGACAGGTCCGGGGAGCTGTTTTTT
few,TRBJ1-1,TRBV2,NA,CASSESRHTEAFF,TGTGCCAGCAGTGAATCGAGACACACTGAAGCTTTCTTT
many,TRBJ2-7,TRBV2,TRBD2,CASRGTSGSYEQYF,TGTGCCAGCAGGGGGACTAGCGGCTCCTACGAGCAGTACTTC
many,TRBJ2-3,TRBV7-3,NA,CASSLGGALDTQYF,TGTGCCAGCAGCTTAGGGGGGGCGTTAGATACGCAGTATTTT
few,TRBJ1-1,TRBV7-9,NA,CASSLLSRGAEAFF,TGTGCCAGCAGCTTATTATCCAGGGGAGCTGAAGCTTTCTTT
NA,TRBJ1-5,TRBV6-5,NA,CASSNYDGQPQHF,TGTGCCAGCAGTAACTACGACGGTCAGCCCCAGCATTTT
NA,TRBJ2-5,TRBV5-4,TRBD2,CASSLLTSGGAGTQYF,TGTGCCAGCAGCTTGTTGACTAGCGGGGGGGCCGGGACCCAGTACTTC
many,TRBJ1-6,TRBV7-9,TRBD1,CASSSGTGSSPLHF,TGCGCCAGCAGCTCCGGGACAGGGAGTTCACCCCTCCACTTT
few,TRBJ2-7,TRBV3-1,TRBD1,CASSPRDRGNYEQYF,TGTGCCAGCAGCCCCCGGGACAGGGGGAACTACGAGCAGTACTTC
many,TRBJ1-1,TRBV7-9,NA,CASSEGLNTEAFF,TGTGCCAGCTCAGAAGGGCTGAACACTGAAGCTTTCTTT
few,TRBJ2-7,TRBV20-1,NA,CSARGMGYEQYF,TGCAGTGCTAGAGGGATGGGCTACGAGCAGTACTTC
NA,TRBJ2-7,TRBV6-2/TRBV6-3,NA,CASNRVFEQYF,TGTGCCAGCAATAGAGTTTTCGAGCAGTACTTC
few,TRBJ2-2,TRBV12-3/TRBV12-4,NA,CASTLYGELFF,TGTGCCAGCACCCTCTACGGGGAGCTGTTTTTT
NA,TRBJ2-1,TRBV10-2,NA,CASSESRTANNEQFF,TGCGCCAGCAGTGAGTCAAGGACAGCCAACAATGAGCAGTTCTTC
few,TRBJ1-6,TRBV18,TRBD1,CASSPKGQGEVNSPLHF,TGTGCCAGCTCACCCAAAGGACAGGGCGAGGTTAATTCACCCCTCCACTTT
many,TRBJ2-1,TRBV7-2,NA,CASSLAGGYPSYNEQFF,TGTGCCAGCAGCTTAGCGGGGGGCTACCCATCGTACAATGAGCAGTTCTTC
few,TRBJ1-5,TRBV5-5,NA,CASSLLRDSSNQPQHF,TGTGCCAGCAGCTTGCTGCGGGATTCTAGCAATCAGCCCCAGCATTTT
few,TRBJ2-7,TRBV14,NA,CASSQDHTRKDWYEQYF,TGTGCCAGCAGCCAAGATCATACCAGGAAGGATTGGTACGAGCAGTACTTC
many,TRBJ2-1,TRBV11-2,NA,CATPGLTGAGEQFF,TGTGCCACCCCCGGACTAACAGGGGCAGGTGAGCAGTTCTTC
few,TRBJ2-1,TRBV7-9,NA,CASSGDGINNEQFF,TGTGCCAGCAGCGGAGACGGGATCAACAATGAGCAGTTCTTC
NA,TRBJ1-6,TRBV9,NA,CASSVEGVERGENSPLHF,TGTGCCAGCAGCGTAGAGGGAGTTGAGAGGGGCGAGAATTCACCCCTCCACTTT
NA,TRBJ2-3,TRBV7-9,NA,CASSYFGGRGVTDTQYF,TGTGCCAGCAGCTACTTCGGAGGAAGGGGGGTCACAGATACGCAGTATTTT
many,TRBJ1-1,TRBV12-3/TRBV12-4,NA,CASSKTPGKAEAFF,TGTGCCAGCAGTAAGACACCGGGCAAGGCTGAAGCTTTCTTT
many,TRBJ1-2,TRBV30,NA,CAWSPQGGGYTF,TGTGCCTGGAGTCCACAGGGTGGTGGCTACACCTTC
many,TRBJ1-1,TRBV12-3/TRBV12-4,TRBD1,CASSLDGRGVSEAFF,TGTGCCAGCAGTTTAGATGGCAGGGGGGTCTCTGAAGCTTTCTTT
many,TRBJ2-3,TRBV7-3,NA,CASSPGGFTDTQYF,TGTGCCAGCAGCCCTGGGGGGTTCACAGATACGCAGTATTTT
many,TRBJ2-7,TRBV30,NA,CAWSVRGNEQYF,TGTGCCTGGAGTGTCCGGGGAAACGAGCAGTACTTC
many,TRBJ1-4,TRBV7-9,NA,CASSLDGFNEKLFF,TGTGCCAGCAGCTTAGACGGTTTTAATGAAAAACTGTTTTTT
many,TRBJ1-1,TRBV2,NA,CASSVWGNTEAFF,TGTGCCAGCAGTGTTTGGGGGAACACTGAAGCTTTCTTT
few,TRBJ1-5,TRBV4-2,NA,CASSQDNFLGTKSNQPQHF,TGTGCCAGCAGCCAAGATAACTTTCTCGGGACAAAGAGCAATCAGCCCCAGCATTTT
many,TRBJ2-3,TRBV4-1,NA,CASSPVLQGYTDTQYF,TGCGCCAGCAGCCCGGTCCTCCAGGGTTACACAGATACGCAGTATTTT
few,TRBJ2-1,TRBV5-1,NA,CASSGTGRHEQFF,TGCGCCAGCAGCGGTACAGGGAGGCATGAGCAGTTCTTC
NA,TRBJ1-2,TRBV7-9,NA,CVSSSTDRSYGYTF,TGTGTCAGCAGCTCGACCGACAGAAGTTATGGCTACACCTTC
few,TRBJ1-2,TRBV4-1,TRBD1,CASSQEGTGGSSYTF,TGCGCCAGCAGCCAAGAGGGGACAGGGGGCTCTAGCTACACCTTC
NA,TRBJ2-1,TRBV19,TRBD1,CASSMNRGRSYNEQFF,TGTGCCAGTAGTATGAACAGGGGCCGCTCCTACAATGAGCAGTTCTTC
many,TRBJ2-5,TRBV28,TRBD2,CASSAGTRRETQYF,TGTGCCAGCAGTGCCGGGACTAGGAGAGAGACCCAGTACTTC
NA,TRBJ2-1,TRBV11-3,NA,CASSSRGGAGGSRLSYNEQFF,TGTGCCAGCAGCTCCCGAGGGGGGGCAGGGGGGTCAAGACTGTCCTACAATGAGCAGTTCTTC
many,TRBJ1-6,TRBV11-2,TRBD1,CASSLGGGASPLHF,TGTGCCAGCAGCTTAGGAGGGGGCGCTTCACCCCTCCACTTT
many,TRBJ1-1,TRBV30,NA,CAWSEHLGTEAFF,TGTGCCTGGAGTGAACACCTTGGCACTGAAGCTTTCTTT
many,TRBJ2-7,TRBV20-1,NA,CSASSSRASYEQYF,TGCAGTGCTAGTAGCAGCCGGGCGTCTTACGAGCAGTACTTC
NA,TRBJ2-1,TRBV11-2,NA,CASSEGGGGFNEQFF,TGTGCCAGCAGCGAGGGGGGGGGGGGTTTCAATGAGCAGTTCTTC
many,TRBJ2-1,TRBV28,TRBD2,CASQGAGDLNEQFF,TGTGCCAGCCAGGGAGCGGGGGATCTCAATGAGCAGTTCTTC